This T cell receptor beta chain was obtained from a study of T cell responses to AZD1222 COVID-19 vaccine. Study context: Researchers grouped second doses given at about 4 or about 12 weeks into one pool.

The method was immunoSEQ multiplex PCR; TCRdb's version includes in-frame clones alone and lacks a portion of them. The table shows roughly 62,000 clones, with more than 70% occurring only once. Points from the study as a whole: Following two doses of AZD1222, Spike-specific TCR breadth and depth rose. Only five to seven individuals given AZD1222 were seropositive at baseline. Donors skewed white British and female; clonal diversity was possibly underestimated.

Concerning this clone: What it binds is unknown.

The source material was peripheral blood, sampled on day 0 of AZD1222 vaccination. The receptor's source is an adult in good health.

The CDR3 region has the DNA TGTGCCAGCAGCCAAGGAGACAGGTACTATCAGCCCCAGCATTTT. It codes for CASSQGDRYYQPQHF. V and J are TRBV3-1 (or the pseudogene TRBV3-2) and TRBJ1-5; TRBD1 might be the D (6 bases). CDR1 and CDR2 (germline): LGHDT, YNNKEL (reference sequence). Trimming removed 1 base at V and 5 bases at J, with 12 bases between. The CDR3 sequence is 15 residues long.